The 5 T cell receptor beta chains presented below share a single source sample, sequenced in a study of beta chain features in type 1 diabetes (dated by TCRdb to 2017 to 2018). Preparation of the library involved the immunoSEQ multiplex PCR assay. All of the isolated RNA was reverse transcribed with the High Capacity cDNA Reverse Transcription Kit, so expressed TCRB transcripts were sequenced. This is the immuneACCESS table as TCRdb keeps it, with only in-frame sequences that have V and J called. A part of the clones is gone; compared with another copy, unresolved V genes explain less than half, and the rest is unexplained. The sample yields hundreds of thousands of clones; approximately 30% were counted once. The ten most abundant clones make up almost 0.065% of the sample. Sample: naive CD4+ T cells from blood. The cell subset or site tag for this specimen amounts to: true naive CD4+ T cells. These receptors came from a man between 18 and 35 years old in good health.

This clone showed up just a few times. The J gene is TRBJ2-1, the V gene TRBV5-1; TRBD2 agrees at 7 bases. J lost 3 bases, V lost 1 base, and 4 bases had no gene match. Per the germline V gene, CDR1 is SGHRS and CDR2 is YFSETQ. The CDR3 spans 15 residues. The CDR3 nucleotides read TGCGCCAGCAGCTTGCACCTAGCGGACTACAATGAGCAGTTCTTC. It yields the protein CASSLHLADYNEQFF.

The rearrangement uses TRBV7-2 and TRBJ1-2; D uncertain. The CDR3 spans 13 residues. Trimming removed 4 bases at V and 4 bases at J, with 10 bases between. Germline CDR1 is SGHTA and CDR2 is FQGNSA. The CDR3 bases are TGTGCCAGCAGCTCCCCAGGATCCTATGGCTACACCTTC. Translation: CASSSPGSYGYTF.

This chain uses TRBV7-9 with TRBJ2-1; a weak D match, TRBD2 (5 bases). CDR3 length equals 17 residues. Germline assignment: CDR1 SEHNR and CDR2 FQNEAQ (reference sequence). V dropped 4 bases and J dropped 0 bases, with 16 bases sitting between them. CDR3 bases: TGTGCCAGCAGCTCCGACGGTAGCGCGAGCTCCTACAATGAGCAGTTCTTC. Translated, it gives CASSSDGSASSYNEQFF.

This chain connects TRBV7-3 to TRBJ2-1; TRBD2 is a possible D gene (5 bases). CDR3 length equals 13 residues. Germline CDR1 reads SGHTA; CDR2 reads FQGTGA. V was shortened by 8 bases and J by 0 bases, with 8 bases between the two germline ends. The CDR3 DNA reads TGTGCCAGCGGCCGGGACTCCTACAATGAGCAGTTCTTC. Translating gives CASGRDSYNEQFF.

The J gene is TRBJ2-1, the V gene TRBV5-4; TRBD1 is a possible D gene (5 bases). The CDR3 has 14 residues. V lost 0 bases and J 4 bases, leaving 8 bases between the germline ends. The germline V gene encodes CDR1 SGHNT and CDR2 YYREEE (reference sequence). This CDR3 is CASSLATVYNEQFF. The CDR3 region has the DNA TGTGCCAGCAGCTTGGCGACAGTATACAATGAGCAGTTCTTC.